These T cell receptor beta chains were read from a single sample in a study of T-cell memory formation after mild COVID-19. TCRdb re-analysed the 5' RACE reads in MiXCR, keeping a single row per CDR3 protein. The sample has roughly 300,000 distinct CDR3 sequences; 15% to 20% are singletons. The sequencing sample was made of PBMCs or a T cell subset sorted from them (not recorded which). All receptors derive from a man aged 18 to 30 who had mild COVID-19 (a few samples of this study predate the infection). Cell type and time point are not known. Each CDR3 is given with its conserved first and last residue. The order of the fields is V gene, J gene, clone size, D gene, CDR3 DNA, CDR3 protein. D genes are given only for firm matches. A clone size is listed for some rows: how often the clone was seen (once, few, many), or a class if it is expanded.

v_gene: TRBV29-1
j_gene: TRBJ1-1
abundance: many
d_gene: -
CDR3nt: TGCAGCGTTGCGACCGGGACAAGGAACACTGAAGCTTTCTTT
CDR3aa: CSVATGTRNTEAFF

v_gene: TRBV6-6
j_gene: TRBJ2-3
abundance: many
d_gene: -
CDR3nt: TGTGCCAGCAGTTCCCCAGGGGGCACAGATACGCAGTATTTT
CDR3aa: CASSSPGGTDTQYF

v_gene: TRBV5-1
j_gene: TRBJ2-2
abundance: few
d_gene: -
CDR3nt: TGCGCCAGTGCAGCAGAAGGACAGAACACCGGGGAGCTGTTTTTT
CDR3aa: CASAAEGQNTGELFF

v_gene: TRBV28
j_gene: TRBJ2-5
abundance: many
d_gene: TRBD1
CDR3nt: TGTGCCAGCAGTTTACCGACAGGGGGTGAGACCCAGTACTTC
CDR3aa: CASSLPTGGETQYF

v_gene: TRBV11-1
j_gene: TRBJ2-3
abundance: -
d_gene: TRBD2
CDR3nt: TGTGCCAGCAGCTTAGGCGGGGGAGATACAGATACGCAGTATTTT
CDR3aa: CASSLGGGDTDTQYF

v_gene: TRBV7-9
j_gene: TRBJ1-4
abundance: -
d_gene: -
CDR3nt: TGTGCCAGCAGCTTAGTGCGGGACAAGGTGTTTTTT
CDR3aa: CASSLVRDKVFF

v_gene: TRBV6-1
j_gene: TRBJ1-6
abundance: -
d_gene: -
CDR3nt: TGTGCCAGCAGTGGAAAGGGACGATTCAATTCACCCCTCCACTTT
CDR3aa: CASSGKGRFNSPLHF

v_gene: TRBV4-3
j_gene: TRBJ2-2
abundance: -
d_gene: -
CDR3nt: TGCGCCAGCAGCCAGCTCCGGGTCCTCACCGGGGAGCTGTTTTTT
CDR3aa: CASSQLRVLTGELFF

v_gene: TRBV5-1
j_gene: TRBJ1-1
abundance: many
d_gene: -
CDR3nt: TGTGCCAGCAGCCCGACAGGGAACACTGAAGCTTTCTTT
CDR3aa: CASSPTGNTEAFF

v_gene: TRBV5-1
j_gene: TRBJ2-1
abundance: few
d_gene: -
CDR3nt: TGCGCCAGCAGCTTACAGGGCTTCTCCTCCTACAATGAGCAGTTCTTC
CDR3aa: CASSLQGFSSYNEQFF

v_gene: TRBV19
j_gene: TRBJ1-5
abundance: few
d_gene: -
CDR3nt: TGTGCCAGTAGTATTAGGCCTGGGGAAGGCAATCAGCCCCAGCATTTT
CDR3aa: CASSIRPGEGNQPQHF

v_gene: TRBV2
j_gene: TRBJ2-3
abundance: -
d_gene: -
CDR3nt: TGTGCCAGCAGGGGGAGGTGGTCAGATACGCAGTATTTT
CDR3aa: CASRGRWSDTQYF

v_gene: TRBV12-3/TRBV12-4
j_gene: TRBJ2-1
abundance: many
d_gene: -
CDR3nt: TGTGCCAGCAGTTTACGGGGTAGTAGCAATGAGCAGTTCTTC
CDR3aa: CASSLRGSSNEQFF

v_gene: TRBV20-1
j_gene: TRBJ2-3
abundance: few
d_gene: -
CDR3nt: TGCAGTGCTCGAACAGATACGCAGTATTTT
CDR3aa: CSARTDTQYF

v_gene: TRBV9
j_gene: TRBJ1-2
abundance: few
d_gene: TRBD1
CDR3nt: TGTGCCAGCAGCGTAGGGTTCTCGACAGGGGCCTATGGCTACACCTTC
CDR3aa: CASSVGFSTGAYGYTF

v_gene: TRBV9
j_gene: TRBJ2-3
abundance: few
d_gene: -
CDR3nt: TGTGCCAGCAGCGCCATGAAGACGGGAGATACGCAGTATTTT
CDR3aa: CASSAMKTGDTQYF

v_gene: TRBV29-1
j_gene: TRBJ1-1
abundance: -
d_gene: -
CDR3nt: TGCAGCGCGGATGCGAACACTGAAGCTTTCTTT
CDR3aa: CSADANTEAFF

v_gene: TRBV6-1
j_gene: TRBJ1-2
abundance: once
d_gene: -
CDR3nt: TGTGCCAGCAGACCCTCTGGGGACCCGGGGGGCTACACCTTC
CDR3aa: CASRPSGDPGGYTF

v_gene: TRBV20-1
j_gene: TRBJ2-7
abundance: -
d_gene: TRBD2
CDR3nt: TGCAGTGCCACTAGCGGGGTGGTTTACGAGCAGTACTTC
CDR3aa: CSATSGVVYEQYF

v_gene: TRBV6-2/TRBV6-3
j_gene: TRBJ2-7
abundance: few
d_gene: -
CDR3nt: TGTGCCAGCAGTTTGCGGGTTCCGGCCCACGAGCAGTACTTC
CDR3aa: CASSLRVPAHEQYF

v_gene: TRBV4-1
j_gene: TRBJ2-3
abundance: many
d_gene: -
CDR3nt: TGCGCCAGCAGCCAAGAGATGGCCCCCTCCACAGATACGCAGTATTTT
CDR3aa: CASSQEMAPSTDTQYF

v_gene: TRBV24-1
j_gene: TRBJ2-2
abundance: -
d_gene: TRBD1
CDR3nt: TGTGCCACCAGTGATTGGGACAGGGGGCGGTTGGACACCGGGGAGCTGTTTTTT
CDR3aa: CATSDWDRGRLDTGELFF

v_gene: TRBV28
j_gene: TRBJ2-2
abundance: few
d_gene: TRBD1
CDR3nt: TGTGCCAGCAGTCGGGACAGAGTATCGAACACCGGGGAGCTGTTTTTT
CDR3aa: CASSRDRVSNTGELFF

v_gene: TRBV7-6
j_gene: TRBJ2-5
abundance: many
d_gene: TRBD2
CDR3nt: TGTGCCAGCAGCTTAGTAGCGGGGGGAGAGACCCAGTACTTC
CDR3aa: CASSLVAGGETQYF

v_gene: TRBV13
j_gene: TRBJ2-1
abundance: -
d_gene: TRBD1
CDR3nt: TGTGCCAGCAGCCCTAGGACAGGTACCCTTAATGAGCAGTTCTTC
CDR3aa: CASSPRTGTLNEQFF

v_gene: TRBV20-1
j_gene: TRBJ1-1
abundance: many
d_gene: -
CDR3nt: TGCAGCCCCGTAGGAGAAACTGAAGCTTTCTTT
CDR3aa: CSPVGETEAFF

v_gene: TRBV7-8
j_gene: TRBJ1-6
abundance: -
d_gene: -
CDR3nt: TGTGCCAGCAGCCGGGGACTTTACTCACCCCTCCACTTT
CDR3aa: CASSRGLYSPLHF

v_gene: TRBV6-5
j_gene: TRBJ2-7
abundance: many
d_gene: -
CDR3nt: TGTGCCAGCAGCCAGGGACGCGCCTACGAGCAGTACTTC
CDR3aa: CASSQGRAYEQYF

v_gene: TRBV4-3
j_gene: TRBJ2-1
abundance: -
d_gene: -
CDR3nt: TGCGCCAGCAGCCCATCGGAAGAAGGGTACAATGAGCAGTTCTTC
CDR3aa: CASSPSEEGYNEQFF

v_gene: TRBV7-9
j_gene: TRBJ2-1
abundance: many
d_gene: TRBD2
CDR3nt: TGTGCCAGCAGCCCCCCGGCTAGCGGGGCCGATGAGCAGTTCTTC
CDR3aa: CASSPPASGADEQFF

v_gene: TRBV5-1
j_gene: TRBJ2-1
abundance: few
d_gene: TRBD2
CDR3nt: TGCGCCAGCAGCTTGGGTCGGGGGGACTTGAGCACCCCCCCGGAGCAGTTCTTC
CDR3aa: CASSLGRGDLSTPPEQFF

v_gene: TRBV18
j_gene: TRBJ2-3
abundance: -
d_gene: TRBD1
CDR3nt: TGTGCCAGCTCCCTCTATGGACAGGTCGCAGATACGCAGTATTTT
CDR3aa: CASSLYGQVADTQYF

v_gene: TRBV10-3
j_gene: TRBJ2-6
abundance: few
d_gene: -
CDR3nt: TGTGCCATCAGTGAGTCGACAGAATATAGTTACTCTGGGGCCAACGTCCTGACTTTC
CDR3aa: CAISESTEYSYSGANVLTF

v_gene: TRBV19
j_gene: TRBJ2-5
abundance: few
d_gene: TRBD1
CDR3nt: TGTGCCAGTAGTTCCCGGACAGGGGCCGGACAAGAGACCCAGTACTTC
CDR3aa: CASSSRTGAGQETQYF

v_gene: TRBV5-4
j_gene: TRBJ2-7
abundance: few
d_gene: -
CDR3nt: TGTGCCAGCAGCTTGGGTGAGAATTCCTACGAGCAGTACTTC
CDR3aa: CASSLGENSYEQYF

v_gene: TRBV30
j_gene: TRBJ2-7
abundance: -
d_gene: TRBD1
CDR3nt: TGTGCCTGGAGCGTACCAGGGGACAGGGCCTACGAGCAGTACTTC
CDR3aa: CAWSVPGDRAYEQYF

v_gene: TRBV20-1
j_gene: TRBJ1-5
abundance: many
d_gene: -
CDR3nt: TGCAGTGCTAGAAAAGGGGCGGAGGGGAAGCCCCAGCATTTT
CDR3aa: CSARKGAEGKPQHF

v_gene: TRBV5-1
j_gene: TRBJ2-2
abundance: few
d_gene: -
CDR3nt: TGCGCCAGCCAACCAACTACGAACACCGGGGAGCTGTTTTTT
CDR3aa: CASQPTTNTGELFF

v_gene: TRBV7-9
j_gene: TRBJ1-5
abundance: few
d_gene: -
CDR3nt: TGTGCCAGCAGCACAAGAGGGAGCAATCAGCCCCAGCATTTT
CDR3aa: CASSTRGSNQPQHF

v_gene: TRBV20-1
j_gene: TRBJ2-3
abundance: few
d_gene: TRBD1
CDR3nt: TGCAGTGCTACTCTCAGGGGGCAAATGGCAGATACGCAGTATTTT
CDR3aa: CSATLRGQMADTQYF